A selection of T cell receptor beta chains follows, all from one sample in a study of OX40 agonist ivuxolimab in advanced cancers. Assay used: immunoSEQ multiplex PCR; TCRdb lists only in-frame clones, some missing. The sample carries more than 30,000 clones, about 81% recorded once. The sample in question was CD4+ or CD8+ T cells sorted from blood, obtained in a trial of the OX40 agonist ivuxolimab. All receptors come from an adult with an advanced solid tumor such as melanoma, head and neck, liver or kidney cancer. Each CDR3 is given without its conserved first and last residue.

J	V	CDR3
TRBJ1-1	TRBV30	ACSRGGTGAF
TRBJ1-5	TRBV10-3	AINYRADNQPQH
TRBJ2-7	TRBV5-1	ASSPAALGRAGEQY
TRBJ1-2	TRBV4-3	ASSQSGTPIYGYT
TRBJ1-5	TRBV7-1	ASSRNTGSSNQPQH
TRBJ1-2	TRBV5-6	ASSLVTGGYGYT
TRBJ1-5	TRBV6-5	ASSYNRNQPQH
TRBJ2-7	TRBV6-5	ASVDRGKNEQY
TRBJ2-7	TRBV7-3	ASSLWAEKYGRVYEQY
TRBJ2-7	TRBV28	ASSVLGDEQY
TRBJ1-6	TRBV27	ASSLSGRYNSPLH
TRBJ1-2	TRBV5-1	ASSLAGNYGYT
TRBJ2-2	TRBV7-8	ASSLTGGNTGELF
TRBJ2-5	TRBV7-3	ASSSLGPAGTQY
TRBJ1-6	TRBV4-1	ASSQVWDRNSPLH
TRBJ2-1	TRBV7-7	ASSLATGDEQF
TRBJ1-4	TRBV19	ASSRTANNEKLF
TRBJ1-2	TRBV30	AWVRTLEHPT
TRBJ1-1	TRBV7-6	ASSPQGGITEAF
TRBJ2-7	TRBV11-2	ASSRGAGSSYEQY
TRBJ1-3	TRBV28	ASQGRQGNTIY
TRBJ2-5	TRBV5-6	ASALRDYEATQY
TRBJ2-7	TRBV6-5	ASLGEGTYEQY
TRBJ1-4	TRBV30	AWSKGQANEKLF
TRBJ1-2	TRBV5-4	ASSLPVRTNYGYT
TRBJ2-1	TRBV2	ASTMTSGGLGEQF